This T cell receptor (beta chain) is from a study of CD8 T cells in ankylosing spondylitis (dated by TCRdb to between 2016 and 2019). For context, the study as a whole: To find TCR variants linked to disease, the study profiled T cell receptor beta repertoires in ankylosing spondylitis patients and healthy donors. The whole study cohort included 108 healthy donors and roughly 24 ankylosing spondylitis patients. Peripheral blood samples were taken, and synovial fluid was additionally collected from ankylosing spondylitis patients. Findings and caveats that apply to the study as a whole: The disease-linked clones were reported as significantly enriched in matched synovial fluid samples from ankylosing spondylitis patients. A TCR beta motif of fewer than 10 highly homologous amino acid variants appeared characteristic of blood from ankylosing spondylitis patients. Some motif variants were previously reported in synovial fluid and blood of reactive arthritis patients, suggesting common disease-initiation mechanisms. In peripheral blood, the disease-linked clones were found at relatively low frequencies and had a CD8+ phenotype.

Sequencing took place on an Illumina MiSeq. Quantitative 5'-RACE with molecular barcodes was the method used to prepare the TCR beta libraries. On the authors' methods: Disease-linked TCR variants were identified with a new computational method built on a probabilistic model of VDJ rearrangement. The raw public reads went through TCRdb reprocessing: fastp at Q25, MiXCR clone calling, in-frame beta chains kept. All rows with the same CDR3 protein become a single entry with the most common DNA and genes. The V and J calls and clone size come from TCRdb's table, not from the authors' own analysis. This sample holds roughly 36,000 distinct CDR3 sequences; 14% were observed only once. The ten most abundant clones make up approximately 35% of the sample. This clonotype was found many times. Its cognate antigen has yet to be identified. Base quality data are lacking; no much larger clone is found one base away.

Trimming costs V 0 bases and J 4 bases, and their ends lie 13 bases apart. Sequences MNHEY (CDR1) and SMNVEV (CDR2) are obtained from the germline V gene (reference sequence). Counted from cysteine to phenylalanine, this CDR3 has 16 amino acids. The entry retains the CDR3 DNA only, 48 bases that are in frame from base 1. The sequence links TRBV27 to TRBJ1-5; matching of 6 bases hints at TRBD1 as the D gene. This TCR was sampled from a male donor with ankylosing spondylitis or in good health (not recorded which). The sample comprised blood. The CDR3 region has the sequence CASSLSGGLRNQPQHF. The DNA sequence reads TGTGCCAGCAGTTTATCTGGGGGGCTGAGGAATCAGCCCCAGCATTTT.